Listed below are T cell receptor beta chains from one sample, sequenced in a study of shared clonotypes between healthy human individuals. Using immunoSEQ multiplex PCR, the repertoire was profiled, and TCRdb retains in-frame clones only, with some absent. The repertoire holds hundreds of thousands of clones, with around 78% as singletons. Sequenced input: PBMCs. The receptors stem from a woman aged 40 to 50 in good health. Some clones in this sample may be carry-over from other donors' samples. Both conserved end residues are part of each CDR3. D genes are given only for firm matches. Clone sizes are given selectively: once, few, many, or a class where the clone is expanded.

TRBJ2-1 | TRBV19 | TRBD2 | 17 | once | CASSKRLAVPSFNEQFF | TGTGCCAGTAGTAAGCGACTAGCGGTCCCTTCTTTCAATGAGCAGTTCTTC
TRBJ2-3 | TRBV7-3 | - | 14 | many | CASSPSWGTDTQYF | TGTGCCAGCAGCCCCTCCTGGGGCACAGATACGCAGTATTTT
TRBJ2-2 | TRBV5-1 | - | 15 | - | CASSLTPAVTGELFF | TGCGCCAGCAGCTTGACACCCGCGGTGACCGGGGAGCTGTTTTTT
TRBJ1-5 | TRBV19 | TRBD1 | 17 | - | CASSTRTGTGGNQPQHF | TGTGCCAGTAGTACCCGGACAGGTACGGGGGGCAATCAGCCCCAGCATTTT
TRBJ1-2 | TRBV30 | - | 13 | - | CASPLPTGNGYTF | TGTGCCTCTCCACTCCCAACAGGGAATGGCTACACCTTC
TRBJ2-4 | TRBV11-1 | - | 15 | - | CASSLGWTGRDIQYF | TGTGCCAGCAGCTTAGGATGGACAGGGAGGGACATTCAGTACTTC
TRBJ1-5 | TRBV6-1 | TRBD1 | 14 | once | CASQADRVSQPQHF | TGTGCCAGTCAGGCCGACAGGGTTTCTCAGCCCCAGCATTTT
TRBJ1-4 | TRBV28 | TRBD1 | 15 | - | CASSPPGQGNEKLFF | TGTGCCAGCAGTCCCCCGGGACAGGGGAATGAAAAACTGTTTTTT
TRBJ2-7 | TRBV28 | TRBD2 | 17 | once | CASSSLGAGGPSYEQYF | TGTGCCAGCAGCTCACTCGGGGCGGGAGGCCCCTCCTACGAGCAGTACTTC
TRBJ2-5 | TRBV10-2 | TRBD2 | 15 | - | CASSEISGRGETQYF | TGCGCCAGCAGTGAGATAAGCGGGAGAGGAGAGACCCAGTACTTC
TRBJ1-2 | TRBV28 | - | 11 | - | CASSTGLGYTF | TGTGCCAGCAGTACAGGGCTAGGCTACACCTTC
TRBJ2-1 | TRBV28 | TRBD1 | 14 | few | CASSPIDRANEQFF | TGTGCCAGCAGCCCCATCGACAGGGCGAATGAGCAGTTCTTC
TRBJ2-7 | TRBV7-8 | - | 15 | few | CTSSSLRYSPYEQYF | TGTACCAGCAGTTCCCTCCGCTACTCACCCTACGAGCAGTACTTC
TRBJ2-2 | TRBV18 | - | 16 | few | CASSPYSNTNTGELFF | TGTGCCAGCTCACCTTATAGTAATACGAACACCGGGGAGCTGTTTTTT
TRBJ2-6 | TRBV5-1 | - | 18 | - | CASSLDSGTASGANVLTF | TGCGCCAGCAGCCTAGACTCCGGGACTGCCTCTGGGGCCAACGTCCTGACTTTC
TRBJ2-5 | TRBV30 | TRBD2 | 14 | - | CAWSPGLATETQYF | TGTGCCTGGTCCCCGGGACTAGCGACAGAGACCCAGTACTTC
TRBJ2-5 | TRBV18 | - | 13 | - | CASSPGVGETQYF | TGTGCCAGCTCACCAGGGGTCGGAGAGACCCAGTACTTC
TRBJ2-7 | TRBV7-2 | TRBD2 | 15 | - | CASSPRTSGRGEQYF | TGTGCCAGCAGCCCGCGGACTAGCGGGAGGGGGGAGCAGTACTTC
TRBJ1-1 | TRBV6-6 | - | 14 | - | CASSYGRGNTEAFF | TGTGCCAGCAGTTACGGGAGGGGTAACACTGAAGCTTTCTTT
TRBJ2-7 | TRBV6-6 | - | 14 | - | CASSYRGGSYEQYF | TGTGCCAGCAGTTACAGGGGGGGATCCTACGAGCAGTACTTC
TRBJ2-5 | TRBV2 | TRBD2 | 13 | - | CASTGLAGETQYF | TGTGCCAGCACGGGACTAGCGGGAGAAACCCAGTACTTC
TRBJ1-1 | TRBV5-1 | - | 11 | - | CASSLGGEAFF | TGCGCCAGCAGCTTGGGAGGAGAAGCTTTCTTT
TRBJ2-3 | TRBV28 | TRBD2 | 16 | - | CASSPPSGRVTDTQYF | TGTGCCAGCAGTCCCCCTAGCGGGAGAGTAACAGATACGCAGTATTTT
TRBJ2-5 | TRBV19 | - | 15 | - | CASSTNPGPQETQYF | TGTGCCAGTTCAACCAATCCGGGACCACAAGAGACCCAGTACTTC
TRBJ1-2 | TRBV5-6 | - | 13 | - | CASSLGRNYGYTF | TGTGCCAGCAGCTTGGGGCGGAACTATGGCTACACCTTC
TRBJ2-1 | TRBV10-2 | TRBD2 | 16 | - | CASSESLAGGPNEQFF | TGCGCCAGCAGTGAGTCGTTAGCGGGAGGGCCGAATGAGCAGTTCTTC
TRBJ1-4 | TRBV18 | - | 12 | - | CASSPMVGKLFF | TGTGCCAGCTCACCAATGGTGGGAAAACTGTTTTTT
TRBJ1-2 | TRBV29-1 | - | 14 | - | CSAGSLDRPYGYTF | TGCAGCGCTGGATCCCTCGACAGACCCTATGGCTACACCTTC
TRBJ2-3 | TRBV7-2 | - | 16 | few | CASSRQGPTGTDTQYF | TGTGCCAGCAGCCGCCAGGGCCCTACGGGCACAGATACGCAGTATTTT
TRBJ1-2 | TRBV30 | - | 11 | once | CAWNKDSRYTF | TGTGCCTGGAACAAGGACTCCCGCTACACCTTC
TRBJ2-7 | TRBV28 | TRBD1 | 15 | - | CASRGRQGAGYEQYF | TGTGCCAGCAGGGGCAGACAGGGGGCGGGATACGAGCAGTACTTC
TRBJ2-2 | TRBV2 | - | 15 | - | CASSKGPPNTGELFF | TGTGCCAGCAGTAAAGGGCCGCCGAACACCGGGGAGCTGTTTTTT
TRBJ2-1 | TRBV5-1 | TRBD2 | 15 | - | CASSLAGELTNEQFF | TGCGCCAGCAGTTTAGCGGGAGAGTTAACCAATGAGCAGTTCTTC
TRBJ2-7 | TRBV27 | TRBD2 | 12 | - | CASSGLAREQYF | TGTGCCAGCAGTGGACTAGCTCGCGAGCAGTACTTC
TRBJ1-1 | TRBV28 | - | 16 | once | CASSLGSTAWNTEAFF | TGTGCCAGCAGTTTAGGCAGCACTGCATGGAACACTGAAGCTTTCTTT
TRBJ1-1 | TRBV2 | - | 15 | - | CASSEVWGSNTEAFF | TGTGCCAGCAGTGAAGTCTGGGGATCGAACACTGAAGCTTTCTTT
TRBJ1-1 | TRBV6-5 | TRBD1 | 13 | - | CASSYTRTGEAFF | TGTGCCAGCAGTTACACCCGGACAGGGGAAGCTTTCTTT
TRBJ2-3 | TRBV7-3 | - | 14 | - | CASSFGVNTDTQYF | TGTGCCAGCAGCTTTGGGGTCAACACAGATACGCAGTATTTT
TRBJ1-3 | TRBV28 | - | 12 | once | CASSDTGNTIYF | TGTGCCAGCAGTGACACTGGAAACACCATATATTTT
TRBJ2-1 | TRBV27 | - | 13 | - | CASSLSRVSVQFF | TGTGCCAGCAGTTTATCGAGGGTTTCTGTGCAGTTCTTC
TRBJ1-5 | TRBV18 | TRBD1 | 17 | - | CASSPSPGTGEYQPQHF | TGTGCCAGCTCACCCTCCCCCGGGACAGGGGAATATCAGCCCCAGCATTTT
TRBJ2-7 | TRBV30 | - | 12 | - | CAWSVVSGGQYF | TGTGCCTGGAGTGTGGTAAGCGGCGGGCAGTACTTC
TRBJ2-1 | TRBV27 | - | 18 | few | CASSPRRAGTSPGNEQFF | TGTGCCAGCAGCCCGCGTAGGGCGGGAACTTCTCCGGGGAATGAGCAGTTCTTC
TRBJ2-1 | TRBV6-4 | - | 13 | - | CASSDGGTLEQFF | TGTGCCAGCAGTGACGGCGGGACTCTTGAGCAGTTCTTC
TRBJ2-5 | TRBV7-3 | TRBD2 | 14 | - | CASSPTGGGETQYF | TGTGCCAGCAGCCCAACGGGAGGAGGGGAGACCCAGTACTTC
TRBJ1-1 | TRBV30 | - | 12 | - | CAWSRMNTEAFF | TGTGCCTGGAGTCGGATGAACACTGAAGCTTTCTTT
TRBJ2-4 | TRBV18 | TRBD1 | 15 | - | CASSPGQGSGYIQYF | TGTGCCAGCTCACCCGGACAGGGGAGTGGGTACATTCAGTACTTC
TRBJ1-5 | TRBV7-3 | - | 12 | few | CASSQPYQPQHF | TGTGCCAGCAGCCAACCCTATCAGCCCCAGCATTTT
TRBJ2-3 | TRBV28 | - | 12 | - | CASSWGRDTQYF | TGTGCCAGCAGTTGGGGGAGGGATACGCAGTATTTT
TRBJ1-5 | TRBV19 | TRBD1 | 16 | - | CASSIRGTGFDQPQHF | TGTGCCAGTAGTATTAGAGGGACAGGGTTCGATCAGCCCCAGCATTTT